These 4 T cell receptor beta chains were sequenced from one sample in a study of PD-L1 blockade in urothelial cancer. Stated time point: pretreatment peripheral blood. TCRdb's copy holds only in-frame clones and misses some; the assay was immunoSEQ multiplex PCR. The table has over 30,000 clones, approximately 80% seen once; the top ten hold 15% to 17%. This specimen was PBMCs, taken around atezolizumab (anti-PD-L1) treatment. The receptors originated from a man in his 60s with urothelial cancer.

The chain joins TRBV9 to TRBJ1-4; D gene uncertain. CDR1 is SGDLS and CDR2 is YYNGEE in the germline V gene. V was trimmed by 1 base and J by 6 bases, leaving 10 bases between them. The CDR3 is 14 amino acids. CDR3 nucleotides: TGTGCCAGCAGCGTATCGGCGGGTTATGAAAAACTGTTTTTT. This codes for CASSVSAGYEKLFF.

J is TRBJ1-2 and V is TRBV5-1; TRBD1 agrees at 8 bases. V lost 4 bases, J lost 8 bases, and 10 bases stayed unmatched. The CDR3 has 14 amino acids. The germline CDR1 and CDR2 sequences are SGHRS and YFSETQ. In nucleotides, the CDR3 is TGCGCCAGCAGCACCTCCGGGACAGGAGAAGGCTACACCTTC. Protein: CASSTSGTGEGYTF.

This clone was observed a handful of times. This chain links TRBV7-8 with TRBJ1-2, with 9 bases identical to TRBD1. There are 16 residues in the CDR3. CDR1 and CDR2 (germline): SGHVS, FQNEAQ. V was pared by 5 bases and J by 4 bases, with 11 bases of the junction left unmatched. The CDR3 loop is CASSDSTGGGFYGYTF. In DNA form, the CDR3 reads TGTGCCAGCAGCGACTCGACAGGGGGAGGTTTCTATGGCTACACCTTC.

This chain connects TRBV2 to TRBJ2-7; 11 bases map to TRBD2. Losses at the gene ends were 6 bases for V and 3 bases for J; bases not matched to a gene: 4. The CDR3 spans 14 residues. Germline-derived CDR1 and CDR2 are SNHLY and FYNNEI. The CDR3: CASSGLAGVYEQYF. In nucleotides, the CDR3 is TGTGCCAGCAGCGGACTAGCGGGTGTCTACGAGCAGTACTTC.